Following are 31 T cell receptor beta chains from one sample sequenced in a study of T cell changes during pregnancy in multiple sclerosis. Method: immunoSEQ multiplex PCR; TCRdb's copy keeps in-frame clones and lacks some. The sample has tens of thousands of clones, approximately 90% seen once; the top ten hold approximately 1.5%. The starting material was peripheral blood, obtained in the second trimester of pregnancy. The receptors were gathered from a female donor in good health, enrolled as a control in a pregnancy study.

V gene TRBV2 combines with J gene TRBJ2-3; TRBD1 is a possible D gene (5 bases). Between the trimmed V and J ends, which lost 6 bases and 2 bases, there was a span of 15 bases. This CDR3 spans 15 amino acids. CDR1 SNHLY and CDR2 FYNNEI come from the germline V gene. CDR3 sequence reads: CASRAWGQDTDTQYF. CDR3 nucleotide sequence: TGTGCCAGCAGGGCGTGGGGCCAGGACACAGATACGCAGTATTTT.

As regards this clone: At one end the junction does not follow the germline gene, possibly because of a read error. The genes are TRBV18 and TRBJ2-4; a possible D gene is TRBD2 (6 bases). Germline V lookup: CDR1 KGHSH, CDR2 LQKENI. There are 11 residues in the CDR3. The CDR3 region is CASSAGQGSLF. The CDR3 nucleotides read TGTGCCAGCTCTGCGGGGCAGGGCTCGCTCTTC.

This clone appeared a single time. The V gene is TRBV7-9, the J gene TRBJ2-7; 12 bases are shared with TRBD2. CDR3 length equals 14 residues. V dropped 8 bases and J dropped 3; count of bases not matched to a gene: 5. Germline CDR1 reads SEHNR; CDR2 reads FQNEAQ (reference sequence). CDR3 nucleotides: TGTGCCAGCGCTAAGACTAGCGGGAGCTACGAGCAGTACTTC. It translates to CASAKTSGSYEQYF.

The V call is TRBV5-8, the J call TRBJ2-5; TRBD2 is a possible D gene (7 bases). Per germline, CDR1 SGHTS and CDR2 YDEGEE. V lost 4 bases to trimming and J lost 5 bases, with 18 bases between them. The CDR3 loop spans 15 amino acids. In DNA form, the CDR3 reads TGTGCCAGCAGCGACCCCCCGGCGGGGGCGGAGACCCAGTACTTC. It is translated as CASSDPPAGAETQYF.

V gene TRBV19 combines with J gene TRBJ2-7; 8 bases are shared with TRBD1. This CDR3 is 16 amino acids long. The junction had 13 bases not matched to a gene; V was cut back by 5 bases and J by 4 bases. Germline-derived CDR1 and CDR2 are LNHDA and SQIVND (reference sequence). The CDR3 protein is CASSWTGTGQTYEQYF. CDR3 in DNA: TGTGCCAGTAGTTGGACCGGGACAGGTCAAACTTACGAGCAGTACTTC. Complete variable domain (other parts from reference TRBV19 and TRBJ2-7): DGGITQSPKYLFRKEGQNVTLSCEQNLNHDAMYWYRQDPGQGLRLIYYSQIVNDFQKGDIAEGYSVSREKKESFPLTVTSAQKNPTAFYLCASSWTGTGQTYEQYFGPGTRLTVT.

The gene calls are TRBV11-2 and TRBJ2-5; 11 bases align to TRBD2. Germline V CDR1 and CDR2: SGHAT, FQNNGV. V lost 0 bases to trimming and J lost 5 bases; unmatched junction nucleotides: 8. This CDR3 contains 17 residues. The CDR3 here is CASSLDLVAGGRETQYF. Here the CDR3 DNA reads TGTGCCAGCAGCTTAGATCTAGTAGCGGGAGGGCGGGAGACCCAGTACTTC.

This clone was observed once. This chain links TRBV14 with TRBJ2-5, with a possible D match to TRBD1 (6 bases). Germline CDR1 is SGHDN and CDR2 is FVKESK. The CDR3 consists of 16 residues. V was cut by 1 base and J by 2 bases, with 14 bases left in between. The CDR3 DNA reads TGTGCCAGCAGCCAAGTAAGGCAGGGGTTTCAAGAGACCCAGTACTTC. Residues: CASSQVRQGFQETQYF. The variable domain in full, with the rest retrieved from reference TRBV14 and TRBJ2-5, is EAGVTQFPSHSVIEKGQTVTLRCDPISGHDNLYWYRRVMGKEIKFLLHFVKESKQDESGMPNNRFLAERTGGTYSTLKVQPAELEDSGVYFCASSQVRQGFQETQYFGPGTRLLVL.

This rearrangement joins TRBV19 to TRBJ2-6; 8 nucleotides line up with TRBD1. V dropped 5 bases and J dropped 2; count of bases not matched to a gene: 17. Germline V gene lookup returns CDR1 LNHDA and CDR2 SQIVND (reference sequence). This CDR3 spans 20 amino acids. CDR3 in amino acids: CASSVRGRLLNSAGANVLTF. DNA of the CDR3: TGTGCCAGTAGTGTCAGGGGGCGCTTGTTGAATTCGGCTGGGGCCAACGTCCTGACTTTC.

This sequence joins TRBV28 and TRBJ1-5; 8 bases agree with TRBD1. In germline, CDR1 is MDHEN, CDR2 SYDVKM. Germline trimming cut 6 bases from V and 8 bases from J; bases unmatched to any gene: 12. CDR3 length: 15 amino acids. CDR3 sequence reads: CASRKMDRVEEPQHF. The CDR3 DNA follows: TGTGCCAGCAGAAAAATGGACAGGGTCGAGGAGCCCCAGCATTTT.

The chain joins TRBV7-9 to TRBJ2-7; 7 bases are a match to TRBD1. From germline, CDR1 is SEHNR and CDR2 FQNEAQ (reference sequence). The CDR3 loop spans 15 amino acids. V lost 1 base, J lost 0 bases, and 3 bases stayed unmatched. The CDR3 reads CASSLGDRDSYEQYF. As DNA, the CDR3 is TGTGCCAGCAGCTTAGGAGACAGGGACTCCTACGAGCAGTACTTC.

The sample holds a few counts of this clone. V is TRBV10-3 and J is TRBJ1-2, with 9 bases matching TRBD1. Germline loops: CDR1 ENHRY, CDR2 SYGVKD. This CDR3 contains 14 residues. V lost 3 bases and J lost 6; bases outside the gene matches: 5. CDR3 amino acids: CAISDLTGGHGYTF. The CDR3 DNA follows: TGTGCCATCAGTGATTTGACAGGGGGTCATGGCTACACCTTC.

The chain couples TRBV2 to TRBJ2-7; TRBD1 aligns across 10 bases. The V gene's germline CDR1 is SNHLY and CDR2 FYNNEI. The CDR3 is made up of 14 amino acids. The J segment lost 3 bases and the V segment lost 8 bases, leaving 7 bases of the junction unmatched. The CDR3 DNA follows: TGTGCCAGCGATTCCGGGGACAGGGGCTACGAGCAGTACTTC. It specifies CASDSGDRGYEQYF. Drawing the rest from reference TRBV2 and TRBJ2-7, the complete variable domain is EPEVTQTPSHQVTQMGQEVILRCVPISNHLYFYWYRQILGQKVEFLVSFYNNEISEKSEIFDDQFSVERPDGSNFTLKIRSTKLEDSAMYFCASDSGDRGYEQYFGPGTRLTVT.

The chain has TRBV11-2 and TRBJ1-3; D is unresolved. Trimming took off 1 base at V and 1 base at J, with 8 bases between the two ends. This CDR3 comprises 15 residues. CDR1 and CDR2 from the germline V gene are SGHAT and FQNNGV. The CDR3 region is CASSLARSSGNTIYF. The CDR3 DNA follows: TGTGCCAGCAGCTTAGCCCGGTCTTCTGGAAACACCATATATTTT.

This chain uses TRBV5-4 with TRBJ1-3; D not certain. The CDR3 contains 14 residues. The germline V gene has CDR1 SGHNT and CDR2 YYREEE (reference sequence). Trimming pared 4 bases from V and 1 base from J, leaving 9 bases between. The CDR3 reads CASSVFGSGNTIYF. DNA of the CDR3: TGTGCCAGCAGCGTGTTCGGTTCTGGAAACACCATATATTTT.

A remark on this clone: Germline is not matched at one junction end, which may reflect a read error. The chain uses TRBV5-6 and TRBJ1-1; D not certain. Germline values: CDR1 SGHDT, CDR2 YYEEEE. The CDR3 contains 13 residues. The CDR3 is CVSSLGFSAGAFF. The DNA for the CDR3 is TGTGTCAGCAGCTTAGGCTTTTCCGCGGGAGCTTTCTTT.

The gene calls are TRBV5-4 and TRBJ2-7, with TRBD1 matching 8 bases. V was pared by 7 bases and J by 6 bases, with 18 bases of the junction left unmatched. The CDR3 runs to 16 residues. Germline CDR1 is SGHNT and CDR2 is YYREEE (reference sequence). The CDR3 region is CASQPMTGASPFEQYF. In DNA, the CDR3 is TGTGCCAGCCAGCCCATGACAGGGGCTTCACCCTTCGAGCAGTACTTC.

The chain links TRBV10-3 to TRBJ2-7, with D possibly TRBD2 on 5 matching bases. V was shortened by 7 bases and J by 1 base, with 14 bases between the two germline ends. CDR3 size: 14 residues. Germline CDR1 ENHRY, CDR2 SYGVKD. Written as DNA, the CDR3 is TGTGCCATCAATGGGAGAGCCGATTCCTACGAGCAGTACTTC. It translates to CAINGRADSYEQYF.

The chain couples TRBV7-2 to TRBJ2-1; TRBD2 aligns across 8 bases. Germline V CDR1 and CDR2: SGHTA, FQGNSA. The CDR3 sequence is 17 residues long. V lost 5 bases to trimming and J lost 1 base; unmatched junction nucleotides: 10. CDR3 amino acids: CASSPLGGGWSYNEQFF. DNA of the CDR3: TGTGCCAGCAGCCCCCTCGGGGGGGGATGGTCCTACAATGAGCAGTTCTTC.

V and J are TRBV19 and TRBJ1-4, with a possible D match to TRBD1 (6 bases). V lost 5 bases and J lost 3, with 13 bases in between. The CDR3 has 15 amino acids. Germline V CDR1 and CDR2: LNHDA, SQIVND (reference sequence). CDR3 residues: CASSPTGLANEKLFF. In nucleotides, the CDR3 is TGTGCCAGTAGTCCTACAGGGCTAGCTAATGAAAAACTGTTTTTT.

The chain is built from TRBV30 and TRBJ1-6; D call uncertain. The CDR3 spans 13 residues. With 0 bases removed from V and 11 bases from J, the gap between germline ends came to 11 bases. Germline CDR1 and CDR2: GTSNPN and SVGIG (reference sequence). CDR3 nucleotides: TGTGCCTGGAGTGTAGTCCCCGGGGCACCCCTCCACTTT. Translating it yields CAWSVVPGAPLHF.

J is TRBJ2-1 and V is TRBV5-1; 8 bases are a match to TRBD1. After removal of 3 bases from V and 9 bases from J, the junction contained 5 bases not matched to a gene. Germline CDR1 is SGHRS and CDR2 is YFSETQ. CDR3 size: 13 residues. As DNA, the CDR3 is TGCGCCAGCAGCTATGGACAGGGCGGTGAGCAGTTCTTC. Protein: CASSYGQGGEQFF.

This clone was counted a few times. The chain joins TRBV6-1 to TRBJ2-7; possible D gene TRBD2, 7 bases. Per the germline V gene, CDR1 is MNHNS and CDR2 is SASEGT. This CDR3 spans 15 amino acids. V lost 3 bases, J lost 0 bases, and 12 bases lay in between. This chain's CDR3 is CASSEGASGSYEQYF. The CDR3, as DNA: TGTGCCAGCAGTGAGGGGGCTAGCGGCTCCTACGAGCAGTACTTC.

The V and J genes are TRBV4-2 and TRBJ1-1; 7 bases are shared with TRBD1. V shed 4 bases and J 3 bases; nucleotides not matched to a gene: 11. Germline loops: CDR1 LGHNA, CDR2 YNFKEQ. The CDR3 is 16 amino acids. The CDR3 DNA sequence: TGTGCCAGCAGCCCCGCGACAGGGATGTGGGACACTGAAGCTTTCTTT. Protein product: CASSPATGMWDTEAFF.

The table lists this clone with a count of one. The chain links TRBV4-2 to TRBJ2-4, with D possibly matching TRBD1 (6 bases). The CDR3 is 15 amino acids. Germline V CDR1 and CDR2: LGHNA, YNFKEQ. V was clipped by 5 bases and J by 8 bases, with 19 bases between them. The CDR3 bases are TGTGCCAGCAGCTCCCGGGACAAGGCGAAAGACATTCAGTACTTC. This translates into CASSSRDKAKDIQYF.

This clone is a singleton in its sample. This chain joins TRBV9 and TRBJ2-5, with 9 bases aligning to TRBD2. The CDR3 runs 16 residues. CDR1 is SGDLS and CDR2 is YYNGEE in the germline V gene. The J segment lost 5 bases and the V segment lost 0 bases, leaving 8 bases of the junction unmatched. The CDR3 is CASSVAAGGPGETQYF. CDR3 sequence (DNA): TGTGCCAGCAGCGTAGCGGCGGGGGGGCCGGGTGAGACCCAGTACTTC.

This chain joins TRBV9 and TRBJ2-7; 9 bases are a match to TRBD1. The V segment lost 3 bases and the J segment 2 bases; nucleotides outside the gene matches: 3. The CDR3 runs 14 residues. Germline V gene data show CDR1 as SGDLS and CDR2 as YYNGEE. CDR3 in DNA: TGTGCCAGCAGCGCGGGACAGGGAACCTACGAGCAGTACTTC. Translation: CASSAGQGTYEQYF.

The genes are TRBV11-3 and TRBJ2-1, with unresolved D. Trimming removed 7 bases at V and 0 bases at J, with 13 bases between. The CDR3 extends over 15 amino acids. Germline V gene sequence: CDR1 SGHNT, CDR2 YENEEA. CDR3 DNA sequence: TGTGCCAGCATCGTGAGGTTTAGCTCCTACAATGAGCAGTTCTTC. It is translated as CASIVRFSSYNEQFF.

Here the CDR3 reads CASSQASSGRDNEQFF. The CDR3 coding sequence is TGCGCCAGCAGCCAAGCAAGTAGCGGGAGGGACAATGAGCAGTTCTTC. The J gene is TRBJ2-1, the V gene TRBV4-3, with TRBD2 matching 11 bases. The CDR3 spans 16 residues. V dropped 1 base and J dropped 5; count of bases not matched to a gene: 4. The germline V gene has CDR1 LGHNA and CDR2 YSLEER.

The chain links TRBV15 to TRBJ2-7; 7 nucleotides match TRBD2. Germline V gene data show CDR1 as LNHNV and CDR2 as YYDKDF (reference sequence). After removal of 5 bases from V and 5 bases from J, the junction contained 12 bases not matched to a gene. The length of the CDR3 is 15 residues. The CDR3 loop is CATSRRWGRADEQYF. The CDR3 region has the DNA TGTGCCACCAGCCGCAGGTGGGGGAGGGCCGACGAGCAGTACTTC.

The chain is built from TRBV19 and TRBJ2-1, with 9 bases matching TRBD1. Germline CDR1 is LNHDA and CDR2 is SQIVND (reference sequence). The CDR3 runs to 13 residues. Trimming at V came to 3 bases and at J to 9 bases, leaving 3 bases not matched to a gene. The CDR3 DNA follows: TGTGCCAGTAGTATGCGGGGACAGGGTGAGCAGTTCTTC. Translation gives CASSMRGQGEQFF.

This chain joins TRBV5-1 and TRBJ2-2; no reliable D call. CDR1 and CDR2 from the germline V gene are SGHRS and YFSETQ. V shed 5 bases and J shed 0 bases, with 17 bases lying between them. The CDR3 is made up of 17 amino acids. CDR3: CASRYSMTKSNTGELFF. CDR3 bases: TGCGCCAGCAGGTATTCTATGACAAAATCGAACACCGGGGAGCTGTTTTTT.